This T cell receptor (beta chain) is drawn from a study of T cells in women clearing cervical HPV infection. The overall study: HLA type stays a possible confounder, typing being limited.

Study-wide results and limits: Effector/memory and HPV-specific T cells were not isolated, and association timing is unknown.

Germline assignment: CDR1 SGHTA and CDR2 FQGTGA. The CDR3 totals 16 residues. V gave up 0 bases and J gave up 2 bases; unmatched junction bases: 6. Worth noting for this clone: The antigen remains undetermined. Read coverage stops 3 residues before the CDR3 terminus; the germline J gene supplies the remainder.

The protocol was immunoSEQ multiplex PCR, while the TCRdb copy is restricted to in-frame clones and leaves out a portion. This sample's clone table lists some 30,000 clones. MY09/MY11 PCR detected cervical HPV DNA; dot-blot assigned genotypes. This sequence joins TRBV7-3 and TRBJ2-7, with 8 bases aligning to TRBD2. The sequencing sample was made of blood buffy coat. The receptor was isolated from a woman between 18 and 70 years old with a cervical HPV16 infection that either progressed to CIN3+ or cleared (not recorded which). The CDR3 bases that were read are TGTGCCAGCAGCTTAACCCCCGGGCGGGAGGCCTACGAG. Its translation is CASSLTPGREAYE. The CDR3 as a whole reads CASSLTPGREAYEQYF.